Listed here are 17 T cell receptor beta chains from one sample, sequenced in a study of T cell responses to AZD1222 COVID-19 vaccine. The repertoire was sequenced with immunoSEQ multiplex PCR; TCRdb's copy has only in-frame clones and lacks some. The sample includes 85,000 to 90,000 clones, roughly 90% of them seen just once. The sample was peripheral blood, taken on day 0 of AZD1222 vaccination. Receptors originate from an adult in good health.

The rearrangement uses TRBV5-1 and TRBJ1-3; TRBD1 agrees at 9 bases. The germline CDR1 and CDR2 sequences are SGHRS and YFSETQ. The CDR3 has 19 amino acids. Trimming removed 3 bases from V and 1 base from J; junction bases left unmatched: 14. The CDR3 loop reads CASSYSPGQGPNSGNTIYF. DNA of the CDR3: TGCGCCAGCAGCTACTCCCCGGGACAGGGCCCTAATTCTGGAAACACCATATATTTT.

A single count supports this clone. The chain has TRBV4-1 and TRBJ1-4; D remains ambiguous. Per the germline V gene, CDR1 is MGHRA and CDR2 is YSYEKL. The CDR3 runs to 15 residues. Trimming removed 0 bases at V and 8 bases at J, with 13 bases between. CDR3 sequence (DNA): TGCGCCAGCAGCCAAGAAACTGCCGTTAGGGAAAAACTGTTTTTT. Protein sequence: CASSQETAVREKLFF.

The chain links TRBV4-1 to TRBJ2-1; D possibly corresponds to TRBD2 (6 bases). Germline lookup yields CDR1 MGHRA and CDR2 YSYEKL. Trimming stripped 0 bases from V and 1 base from J, with 10 bases between. The CDR3 loop spans 16 amino acids. Here the CDR3 reads CASSQDRRVSYNEQFF. The CDR3 nucleotides read TGCGCCAGCAGCCAAGATAGGAGGGTTTCCTACAATGAGCAGTTCTTC.

CDR3 nucleotide sequence: TGTGCCTGGAGTCTCCGGAATCGGGGGAACACTGAAGCTTTCTTT. Protein sequence: CAWSLRNRGNTEAFF. The chain links TRBV30 to TRBJ1-1; D gene unclear. Germline loops: CDR1 GTSNPN, CDR2 SVGIG (reference sequence). Trimming took 2 bases from V and 1 from J, leaving 14 bases between them. CDR3 length: 15 residues.

A few counts support this clone. V gene TRBV5-1 combines with J gene TRBJ1-2; perhaps TRBD1 as D (6 bases). The length of the CDR3 is 14 residues. Germline V gene lookup returns CDR1 SGHRS and CDR2 YFSETQ. Trimming cost V 4 bases and J 7 bases, with 17 bases left between them. CDR3 amino acids: CASSATGLPSGYTF. The CDR3 DNA is TGCGCCAGCAGCGCTACAGGGCTCCCCTCTGGCTACACCTTC.

This chain connects TRBV4-3 to TRBJ1-2, with D unresolved. The germline V and J ends were trimmed by 0 bases and 0 bases, with 14 bases remaining between them. Germline assignment: CDR1 LGHNA and CDR2 YSLEER. The CDR3 spans 17 residues. CDR3 protein: CASSQEEGPQANYGYTF. In DNA form, the CDR3 reads TGCGCCAGCAGCCAAGAGGAGGGCCCACAAGCTAACTATGGCTACACCTTC.

This rearrangement joins TRBV5-6 to TRBJ2-3; D ambiguous. Trimming took off 3 bases at V and 3 bases at J, with 14 bases between the two ends. The CDR3 totals 15 residues. Per the germline V gene, CDR1 is SGHDT and CDR2 is YYEEEE. The CDR3 DNA reads as TGTGCCAGCAGCTCCGGCCTAATTCAAACAGATACGCAGTATTTT. Amino acid sequence: CASSSGLIQTDTQYF.

This sequence joins TRBV7-8 and TRBJ1-1; 7 bases match TRBD1. Germline CDR1 is SGHVS and CDR2 is FQNEAQ. Trimming at V came to 4 bases and at J to 5 bases, leaving 7 bases not matched to a gene. This CDR3 spans 14 amino acids. As DNA, the CDR3 is TGTGCCAGCAGCTCAAGACAGGGAGGGACTGAAGCTTTCTTT. This encodes CASSSRQGGTEAFF.

The chain employs TRBV7-7 and TRBJ1-1; D is undetermined. V was shortened by 5 bases and J by 1 base, with 8 bases between the two germline ends. This CDR3 contains 13 residues. CDR1 SSHAT and CDR2 FNYEAQ come from the germline V gene (reference sequence). CDR3 nucleotide sequence: TGTGCCAGCAGCCTCACGGCGAACACTGAAGCTTTCTTT. This codes for CASSLTANTEAFF.

This chain uses TRBV7-6 with TRBJ1-5, with D perhaps TRBD1 (6 bases). The V and J ends lost 4 bases and 7 bases respectively, with 17 bases between them. Germline CDR1 SGHVS, CDR2 FNYEAQ. This CDR3 region has 15 residues. The CDR3 loop reads CASSSTAGAGQPQHF. The CDR3 DNA is TGTGCCAGCAGCTCCACGGCGGGGGCCGGACAGCCCCAGCATTTT.

The V gene is TRBV4-1, the J gene TRBJ2-6; 7 bases are a match to TRBD1. The CDR3 covers 16 residues. The V segment lost 0 bases and the J segment 7 bases; nucleotides outside the gene matches: 6. Germline lookup yields CDR1 MGHRA and CDR2 YSYEKL. The CDR3 region has the DNA TGCGCCAGCAGCCAAGATATAGGGGGCGTCGCCAACGTCCTGACTTTC. Translating it yields CASSQDIGGVANVLTF.

This sequence joins TRBV3-1 (or the pseudogene TRBV3-2) and TRBJ1-2; tentative D call: TRBD1 (6 bases). The CDR3 loop spans 18 amino acids. The germline V gene encodes CDR1 LGHDT and CDR2 YNNKEL (reference sequence). The V gene lost 3 bases and the J gene lost 1 base, with 21 bases spanning the gap. This CDR3 reads CASSQGGGSRGINYGYTF. The CDR3 DNA is TGTGCCAGCAGCCAGGGAGGGGGTAGCCGGGGAATTAACTATGGCTACACCTTC.

This clone was seen more than once but under ten times. J is TRBJ1-1 and V is TRBV9, with D uncertain. V lost 4 bases and J lost 1, with 11 bases in between. CDR3 length: 14 residues. Per the germline V gene, CDR1 is SGDLS and CDR2 is YYNGEE. DNA for the CDR3: TGTGCCAGCAGCCCCGCGGGGAGGAACACTGAAGCTTTCTTT. This translates into CASSPAGRNTEAFF.

This sequence joins TRBV7-9 and TRBJ2-1, with a weak D call TRBD2 (6 bases). Per germline, CDR1 SEHNR and CDR2 FQNEAQ (reference sequence). The V gene lost 5 bases and the J gene lost 4 bases, with 12 bases spanning the gap. The CDR3 loop spans 14 amino acids. The CDR3 region is CASSPDGGYNEQFF. Written as DNA, the CDR3 is TGTGCCAGCAGCCCCGACGGGGGATACAATGAGCAGTTCTTC.

This rearrangement joins TRBV4-1 to TRBJ2-1; D is perhaps TRBD1 (5 bases). Trimming pared 3 bases from V and 8 bases from J, leaving 17 bases between. The CDR3 has 15 residues. Germline CDR1 and CDR2: MGHRA and YSYEKL. The CDR3 reads CASSQNGQSRDEQFF. The CDR3 DNA sequence: TGCGCCAGCAGCCAGAATGGACAATCTCGGGATGAGCAGTTCTTC.

The V call is TRBV18, the J call TRBJ1-3, with 7 positions matching TRBD1. The CDR3 is 19 amino acids. The germline CDR1 and CDR2 sequences are KGHSH and LQKENI. V lost 3 bases, J lost 0 bases, and 14 bases stayed unmatched. The CDR3 sequence is CASSPHRGTGAISGNTIYF. The DNA of the CDR3 is TGTGCCAGCTCACCCCATCGTGGTACAGGGGCGATCTCTGGAAACACCATATATTTT.

The chain carries TRBV29-1 and TRBJ2-5; 15 bases map to TRBD2. The CDR3 has 15 residues. The V gene's germline CDR1 is SQVTM and CDR2 ANQGSEA. V dropped 7 bases and J dropped 7; count of bases not matched to a gene: 10. CDR3 in amino acids: CSARTSGGAGGTQYF. Written as DNA, the CDR3 is TGCAGCGCTCGGACTAGCGGGGGGGCAGGTGGGACCCAGTACTTC.